What follows describes a single TCR beta chain. This record comes from a study of technical replicates of blood from a few donors. Clones were sequenced by immunoSEQ multiplex PCR, and TCRdb holds only the in-frame ones, with some missing. The repertoire holds under 85,000 clones, with about 97% as singletons. Germline values: CDR1 LNHNV, CDR2 YYDKDF (reference sequence). The CDR3 extends over 15 amino acids. Trimming took 5 bases from V and 4 from J; bases not matched to a gene: 6. Sequenced sample: T cells isolated from PBMCs. The clonotype was recovered from a human donor in good health. The V and J genes are TRBV15 and TRBJ2-2; 8 bases match TRBD2. This CDR3 reads CATSPYREGTGELFF. In DNA, the CDR3 is TGTGCCACCAGCCCATATCGGGAGGGCACCGGGGAGCTGTTTTTT.